A single sample gave rise to the 8 T cell receptor beta chains below, sequenced in a study of metastatic and nonmetastatic thyroid tumors (TCRdb year 2020). To prepare the library, PCR was applied. TCRdb shows the sequencer as Illumina HiSeq 4000. In-frame beta chains were kept once TCRdb had trimmed the public reads at Q25 with fastp and called clones with MiXCR. The sample yields about 4,200 clones; roughly 35% were counted once. 45% to 55% of the sample is taken by the ten largest. Before undergoing thyroid surgery, none of the patients had been given any kind of treatment. Sequenced sample: adjacent normal tissue. The receptors were sampled from a male donor with papillary thyroid cancer or a benign thyroid nodule (not recorded which). Some clones in this sample may be carry-over from other donors' samples.

V gene TRBV20-1 combines with J gene TRBJ1-1; 7 nucleotides match TRBD1. Germline V gives CDR1 DFQATT, CDR2 SNEGSKA (reference sequence). After removal of 0 bases from V and 3 bases from J, the junction contained 7 bases not matched to a gene. This CDR3 has 15 amino acids. For the CDR3, the DNA is TGCAGTGCTAGAGATCCGACAGGGTTCGACACTGAAGCTTTCTTT. Protein: CSARDPTGFDTEAFF.

The chain combines TRBV7-2 with TRBJ1-3; D might be TRBD1 (5 bases). Germline V CDR1 and CDR2: SGHTA, FQGNSA. The CDR3 length is 14 residues. V was shortened by 5 bases and J by 3 bases, with 11 bases between the two germline ends. The CDR3, as DNA: TGTGCCAGCAGCCCCGCCAGGGTTGGAAACACCATATATTTT. Protein: CASSPARVGNTIYF.

The CDR3 DNA is TGCAGTGCTAGATATGGGTCGGGAAAGAACGAGCAGTACTTC. Its protein product is CSARYGSGKNEQYF. The chain links TRBV20-1 to TRBJ2-7, with D perhaps matching TRBD2 (5 bases). Per the germline V gene, CDR1 is DFQATT and CDR2 is SNEGSKA (reference sequence). Trimming left V 2 bases short and J 5 bases short, with 16 bases between. This CDR3 is built from 14 residues.

A word on this clone: One end of the junction varies from germline; a read error may be responsible. The rearrangement links TRBV6-2 or TRBV6-3 to TRBJ2-2, with 15 bases identical to TRBD2. The CDR3 covers 18 residues. The germline V gene encodes CDR1 MNHEY and CDR2 SVGEGT. CDR3 protein: CASTNPGLAGGHHGELFF. The DNA for the CDR3 is TGTGCCAGCACTAACCCTGGACTAGCGGGAGGGCATCACGGGGAGCTGTTTTTC.

The V call is TRBV19, the J call TRBJ2-7; D assignment may be TRBD1 or TRBD2 (8 bases each). Germline CDR1 reads LNHDA; CDR2 reads SQIVND (reference sequence). This CDR3 comprises 19 residues. V was trimmed by 6 bases and J by 2 bases, leaving 29 bases between them. The CDR3 loop is CASSIRTGRGREGTYEQYF. The CDR3 nucleotides are TGTGCCAGTAGCATACGGACAGGGCGAGGACGGGAGGGTACCTACGAGCAGTACTTC.

This sequence joins TRBV6-1 and TRBJ1-1; no reliable D call. V was trimmed by 2 bases and J by 1 base, leaving 5 bases between them. This CDR3 is built from 13 residues. Germline assignment: CDR1 MNHNS and CDR2 SASEGT. CDR3 residues: CASSEHQNTEAFF. Here the CDR3 DNA reads TGTGCCAGCAGTGAACACCAGAACACTGAAGCTTTCTTT.

The chain employs TRBV11-2 and TRBJ2-3, with D maybe TRBD1 (6 bases). Germline V CDR1 and CDR2: SGHAT, FQNNGV. Trimming left V 11 bases short and J 1 base short, with 16 bases between. The CDR3 is 14 residues long. The CDR3 protein is CASRRPGGTDTQYF. CDR3 nucleotides: TGTGCCTCCCGTCGGCCAGGGGGCACAGATACGCAGTATTTT.

This clone was seen a handful of times. The chain is built from TRBV20-1 and TRBJ1-1; tentatively, D is TRBD1 (6 bases). The CDR3 is 14 amino acids. CDR1 is DFQATT and CDR2 is SNEGSKA in the germline V gene (reference sequence). Trimming removed 5 bases at V and 3 bases at J, with 16 bases between. The CDR3 loop reads CSAESQDRHTEAFF. The CDR3, as DNA: TGCAGTGCTGAATCGCAGGACAGACACACTGAAGCTTTCTTT.